The clone carrying this T cell receptor beta chain was observed a single time. The data were produced by immunoSEQ multiplex PCR, yet TCRdb's version contains in-frame clones alone and is incomplete. The sample holds approximately 100,000 clones, roughly 84% seen once. With 1 base removed from V and 1 base from J, the gap between germline ends came to 13 bases. CDR1 is SEHNR and CDR2 is FQNEAQ in the germline V gene (reference sequence). The CDR3 length is 16 residues. The record originates from a study of blood T cell repertoires in COVID-19. Study in general: Collection of acute and convalescent COVID-19 samples took place in the United States, Italy and Spain.

Input material: peripheral blood. The rearrangement links TRBV7-9 to TRBJ2-5; D gene uncertain. The source is a woman over 75 with active or convalescent COVID-19. The CDR3 reads CASSLGAWAIQETQYF. The CDR3 DNA follows: TGTGCCAGCAGCTTAGGGGCCTGGGCGATCCAAGAGACCCAGTACTTC.